Listed below are T cell receptor beta chains from one sample, sequenced in a study of blood T cell repertoires in COVID-19. Profiling relied on immunoSEQ multiplex PCR, and the TCRdb table lists in-frame clones only, not all of them. This sample has around 190,000 clones, with about 87% found just once. Material for sequencing was PBMCs or T cells enriched from blood (not recorded which). Receptor source: a man in his late teens or twenties with acute COVID-19. Both conserved end residues are part of each CDR3. The D gene is left open where the match is weak. Only some rows state a clone size, as once, few, many or a class for expanded clones.

abundance	v_gene	len	d_gene	j_gene	CDR3nt	CDR3aa
NA	TRBV28	12	NA	TRBJ1-1	TGTGCCACACAGGGAGTGAACACTGAAGCTTTCTTT	CATQGVNTEAFF
NA	TRBV13	14	NA	TRBJ1-3	TGTGCCAGCAGCTTAGACGGCTCTGGAAACACCATATATTTT	CASSLDGSGNTIYF
NA	TRBV10-1	15	TRBD1	TRBJ2-3	TGCGCCAGCAGTGTGTCAGGGGGCGAAGCAGATACGCAGTATTTT	CASSVSGGEADTQYF
NA	TRBV19	14	NA	TRBJ1-2	TGTGCCAGTAGTATCGGCAGGGGCTACTATGGCTACACCTTC	CASSIGRGYYGYTF
few	TRBV29-1	12	NA	TRBJ2-3	TGCAGCGTTACGAAACTAGGGGGTACGCAGTATTTT	CSVTKLGGTQYF
NA	TRBV7-3	14	NA	TRBJ2-5	TGTGCCAGCAGCTTAGGGGGGTTCCAAGAGACCCAGTACTTC	CASSLGGFQETQYF
NA	TRBV4-1	15	NA	TRBJ1-2	TGCGCCAGCAGCCAAGACCCGACAGGACGAGATGGCTACACCTTC	CASSQDPTGRDGYTF
once	TRBV14	17	TRBD2	TRBJ2-1	TGTGCCAGCAGCAGGACTAGCGGGAGGGGGATTTACAATGAGCAGTTCTTC	CASSRTSGRGIYNEQFF
NA	TRBV28	15	TRBD1	TRBJ2-2	TGTGCCAGCAGAGACAGGGGGAGAGGGACCGGGGAGCTGTTTTTT	CASRDRGRGTGELFF
NA	TRBV7-9	18	NA	TRBJ2-7	TGTGCCAGCAGCTTAATCAGGGAGGCCGTCCTTCTGTCCTACGAGCAGTACTTC	CASSLIREAVLLSYEQYF
NA	TRBV5-1	14	TRBD1	TRBJ2-1	TGCGCCAGCAGCCCCGGGACAGGGAGCTATGAGCAGTTCTTC	CASSPGTGSYEQFF
once	TRBV19	13	TRBD1	TRBJ2-7	TGTGCCACCTCGTCTCAGGGGGTCTACGAGCAGTACTTC	CATSSQGVYEQYF
NA	TRBV7-2	15	NA	TRBJ2-1	TGTGCCAGCAGCTTGAGGCGGGCCTCCTACAATGAGCAGTTCTTC	CASSLRRASYNEQFF
NA	TRBV15	14	TRBD1	TRBJ1-2	TGTGCCACCAGCAGGAGGCGACAGGGCGAAGGCTACACCTTC	CATSRRRQGEGYTF
NA	TRBV4-2	14	NA	TRBJ1-5	TGTGCCAGCAGCCCCAGGGATAGCAATCAGCCCCAGCATTTT	CASSPRDSNQPQHF
few	TRBV5-1	16	TRBD2	TRBJ2-5	TGCGCCAGCAGCTTGGTGGCTAGCGGGTTACAAGAGACCCAGTACTTC	CASSLVASGLQETQYF
NA	TRBV28	13	NA	TRBJ2-5	TGTGCCAGCAGTCGTCAGGGTGGAGAGACCCAGTACTTC	CASSRQGGETQYF
NA	TRBV28	17	TRBD1	TRBJ2-7	TGTGCCAGCAGTTCCATAGACGGACAGGGGGGGGACTACGAGCAGTACTTC	CASSSIDGQGGDYEQYF
NA	TRBV5-8	14	NA	TRBJ2-7	TGTGCCAGCAGTCGGTCGGACAGATGGGGCGAGCAGTACTTC	CASSRSDRWGEQYF
NA	TRBV11-3	17	TRBD1	TRBJ1-1	TGTGCCAGCAGCTCCTCCCCAGGGGGAGCGGAGAGCACTGAAGCTTTCTTT	CASSSSPGGAESTEAFF
NA	TRBV24-1	17	TRBD1	TRBJ2-7	TGTGCCACCAGTGGTCCAAGGGGCACAGGGGTTGACGACGAGCAGTACTTC	CATSGPRGTGVDDEQYF
NA	TRBV7-2	14	NA	TRBJ1-1	TGTGCCAGCAGCTTAGGACATGGGAACACTGAAGCTTTCTTT	CASSLGHGNTEAFF
NA	TRBV18	16	TRBD1	TRBJ1-2	TGTGCCAGCTCACAACTGGACAGGAGAAGTAACTATGGCTACACCTTC	CASSQLDRRSNYGYTF
NA	TRBV6-4	16	TRBD2	TRBJ2-2	TGTGCCAGCAGTGAAAGCGGGAGGGCGAACACCGGGGAGCTGTTTTTT	CASSESGRANTGELFF
NA	TRBV18	13	NA	TRBJ1-1	TGTGCCAGCTCACCACCCGTGAACACTGAAGCTTTCTTT	CASSPPVNTEAFF
NA	TRBV9	16	NA	TRBJ1-4	TGTGCCAGCAGCGTAGGGGGAGCGGGGTCTAATGAAAAACTGTTTTTT	CASSVGGAGSNEKLFF
NA	TRBV25-1	15	TRBD1	TRBJ2-4	TGTGCCAGCAGTCTATTGGGACAGGCCAAAAACATTCAGTACTTC	CASSLLGQAKNIQYF
NA	TRBV4-1	14	NA	TRBJ2-3	TGCGCCAGCAGCCAAGGGGCCTACACAGATACGCAGTATTTT	CASSQGAYTDTQYF
NA	TRBV5-3	14	NA	TRBJ2-7	TGTGCCAGAAGCCCGAGCACCGGACTCTACGAGCAGTACTTC	CARSPSTGLYEQYF
NA	TRBV19	12	NA	TRBJ1-1	TGTGCCAGTAGTATCGCGTGGACTGAAGCTTTCTTT	CASSIAWTEAFF
NA	TRBV7-9	13	NA	TRBJ1-4	TGTGCCAGCAGCTTAGATAGTAATGAAAAACTGTTTTTT	CASSLDSNEKLFF
NA	TRBV19	14	TRBD1	TRBJ2-5	TGTGCCAGTGCGGACAGGGGGTTACAGGAGACCCAGTACTTC	CASADRGLQETQYF
NA	TRBV9	15	NA	TRBJ2-1	TGTGCCAGCAGCGTAGCAACAGCCTCCTACAATGAGCAGTTCTTC	CASSVATASYNEQFF
NA	TRBV5-5	17	NA	TRBJ1-5	TGTGCCAGCAGCCTCGGCGGCTTACGGGGGGCAGAACAGCCCCAGCATTTT	CASSLGGLRGAEQPQHF
NA	TRBV28	17	NA	TRBJ1-2	TGTGCCAGCAGTTACCCCTCCTCCGGGACACCGAGCTATGGCTACACCTTC	CASSYPSSGTPSYGYTF
NA	TRBV6-5	14	TRBD1	TRBJ1-2	TGTGCCAGCAGGATGGGACAGGGAGAGACTGGCTACACCTTC	CASRMGQGETGYTF
NA	TRBV7-6	14	NA	TRBJ2-1	TGTGCCAGCAGCTTAGAGAGGTCGGACAATGAGCAGTTCTTC	CASSLERSDNEQFF
NA	TRBV7-9	16	TRBD2	TRBJ2-1	TGTGCCAGCAGCCCGGCGGGAGGAGGATCCTACAATGAGCAGTTCTTC	CASSPAGGGSYNEQFF
NA	TRBV5-1	16	NA	TRBJ1-4	TGCGCCAGCAGCTTGACGTCGGGGGGCACTAATGAAAAACTGTTTTTT	CASSLTSGGTNEKLFF
NA	TRBV9	15	TRBD2	TRBJ2-1	TGTGCCAGCAGCGTCAGGACTAGTACCTACAATGAGCAGTTCTTC	CASSVRTSTYNEQFF
NA	TRBV7-2	16	TRBD2	TRBJ2-1	TGTGCCAGCAGCCCAGAGGAGACTAGCGGATACAATGAGCAGTTCTTC	CASSPEETSGYNEQFF
NA	TRBV21-1	19	NA	TRBJ2-7	TGTGCCAGCAGCCACCCCTGCGTCGTGCTTAGACAGGTTCACGCCGAGCAGTACTTC	CASSHPCVVLRQVHAEQYF
NA	TRBV7-2	15	NA	TRBJ1-4	TGTGCCAGCACCCTAGGTGGTTCAACTAATGAAAAACTGTTTTTT	CASTLGGSTNEKLFF
NA	TRBV2	15	TRBD2	TRBJ2-7	TGTGCCAGCAGAGGACTAGCGGGAAGAACCTACGAGCAGTACTTC	CASRGLAGRTYEQYF
once	TRBV3-1/TRBV3-2	15	NA	TRBJ2-5	TGTGCCAGCAGCCGTCAGTGGGACACACAAGAGACCCAGTACTTC	CASSRQWDTQETQYF
NA	TRBV28	16	TRBD2	TRBJ2-1	TGTGCCAGCACTCCCCTTAGCGGGAGGGCCAATAATGAGCAGTTCTTC	CASTPLSGRANNEQFF
NA	TRBV7-2	14	TRBD2	TRBJ2-7	TGTGCCAGCAGCTGGGGACTAGGAGGCTACGAGCAGTACTTC	CASSWGLGGYEQYF
NA	TRBV24-1	18	TRBD2	TRBJ2-4	TGTGCCACCAGTGATTCCGGACTAGCGGGAGAGGGGAAAAACATTCAGTACTTC	CATSDSGLAGEGKNIQYF
NA	TRBV12-3/TRBV12-4	13	NA	TRBJ2-7	TGTGCCAGCAGTTTGGTAGGGAGCGACGAGCAGTACTTC	CASSLVGSDEQYF
NA	TRBV30	13	TRBD1	TRBJ1-5	TGTGCCTGGAGCGGGACAGGGAAACAGCCCCAGCATTTT	CAWSGTGKQPQHF
NA	TRBV5-4	15	TRBD2	TRBJ2-1	TGTGCCACCCAGGGTAGCGGGACACGATACAATGAGCAGTTCTTC	CATQGSGTRYNEQFF
NA	TRBV10-3	14	TRBD2	TRBJ2-7	TGTGCCATCAGTGCGACTAGCGGGAGAAACGAGCAGTACTTC	CAISATSGRNEQYF
NA	TRBV4-2	16	TRBD2	TRBJ2-1	TGTGCCAGCAGCCAAGGGGACGGCGGGAGGTACAATGAGCAGTTCTTC	CASSQGDGGRYNEQFF
once	TRBV19	15	TRBD1	TRBJ2-7	TGTGCCAGTACCCCAGGGGGTAGTGTTCGAGTCGAGCAGTACTTC	CASTPGGSVRVEQYF
NA	TRBV7-8	20	TRBD2	TRBJ2-1	TGTGCCAGCAGCTTATCTCGGACTAGCGGGATCTTAAGCTCCTACAATGAGCAGTTCTTC	CASSLSRTSGILSSYNEQFF
once	TRBV29-1	19	TRBD2	TRBJ2-2	TGCAGCGTTGAAGGGTTGGGACTAGCGGGAGGCGGGATCACCGGGGAGCTGTTTTTT	CSVEGLGLAGGGITGELFF
NA	TRBV19	14	TRBD1	TRBJ2-3	TGTGCCAGTAGGCCGGGACAGGGCACAGATACGCAGTATTTT	CASRPGQGTDTQYF
NA	TRBV3-1/TRBV3-2	14	TRBD1	TRBJ2-1	TGTGCCAGCAGCTCCACAGGGGGTGGCAATGAGCAGTTCTTC	CASSSTGGGNEQFF
NA	TRBV11-3	14	NA	TRBJ2-3	TGTGCCAGCAGCCCAGACGACAGCCCAGATACGCAGTATTTT	CASSPDDSPDTQYF